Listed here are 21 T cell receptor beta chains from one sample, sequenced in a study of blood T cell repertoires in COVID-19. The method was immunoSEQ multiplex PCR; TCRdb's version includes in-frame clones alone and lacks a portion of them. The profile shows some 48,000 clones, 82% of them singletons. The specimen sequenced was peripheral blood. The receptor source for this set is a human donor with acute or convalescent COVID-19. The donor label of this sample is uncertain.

The CDR3 spells CASSPDRIQPQHF. For the CDR3, the DNA is TGTGCCAGCTCACCCGACAGAATACAGCCCCAGCATTTT. The V and J genes are TRBV18 and TRBJ1-5; TRBD1 is a possible D gene (5 bases). Between the trimmed V and J ends, which lost 3 bases and 7 bases, there was a span of 10 bases. CDR1 is KGHSH, CDR2 LQKENI, per germline. The CDR3 spans 13 residues.

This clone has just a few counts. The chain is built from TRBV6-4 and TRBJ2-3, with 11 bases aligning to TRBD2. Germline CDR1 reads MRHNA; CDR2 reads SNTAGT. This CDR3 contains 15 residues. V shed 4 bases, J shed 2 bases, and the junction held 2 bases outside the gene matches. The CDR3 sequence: CASSVSGGATDTQYF. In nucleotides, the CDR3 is TGTGCCAGCAGTGTTAGCGGGGGGGCCACAGATACGCAGTATTTT.

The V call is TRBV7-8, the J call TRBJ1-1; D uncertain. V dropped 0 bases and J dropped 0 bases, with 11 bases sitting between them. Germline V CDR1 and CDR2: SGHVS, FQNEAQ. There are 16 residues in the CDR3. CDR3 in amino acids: CASSLASQAMNTEAFF. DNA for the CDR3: TGTGCCAGCAGCTTAGCGAGCCAGGCTATGAACACTGAAGCTTTCTTT.

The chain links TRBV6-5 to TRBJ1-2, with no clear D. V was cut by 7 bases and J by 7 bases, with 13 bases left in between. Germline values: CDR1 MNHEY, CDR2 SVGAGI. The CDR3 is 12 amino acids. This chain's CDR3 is CASIPREGGYTF. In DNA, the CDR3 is TGTGCCAGCATCCCGAGAGAGGGTGGCTACACCTTC.

The CDR3 is CASSRGTEAFF. The DNA for the CDR3 is TGTGCCAGCAGTCGGGGGACTGAAGCTTTCTTT. The chain uses TRBV6-5 and TRBJ1-1; D may be TRBD1 (5 bases). Trimming stripped 5 bases from V and 5 bases from J, with 6 bases between. The CDR3 extends over 11 amino acids. The germline CDR1 and CDR2 sequences are MNHEY and SVGAGI.

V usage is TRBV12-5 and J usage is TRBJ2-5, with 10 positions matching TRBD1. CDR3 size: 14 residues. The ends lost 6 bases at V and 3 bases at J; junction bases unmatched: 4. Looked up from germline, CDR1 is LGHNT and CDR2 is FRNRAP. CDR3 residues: CASGKGTGEETQYF. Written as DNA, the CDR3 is TGTGCTAGTGGAAAAGGGACAGGGGAAGAGACCCAGTACTTC.

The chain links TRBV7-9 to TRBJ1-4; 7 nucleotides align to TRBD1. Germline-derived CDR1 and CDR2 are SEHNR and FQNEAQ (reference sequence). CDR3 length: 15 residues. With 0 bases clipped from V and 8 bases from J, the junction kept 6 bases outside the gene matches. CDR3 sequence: CASSLALTGREKLFF. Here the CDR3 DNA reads TGTGCCAGCAGCTTAGCCCTGACAGGGCGGGAAAAACTGTTTTTT. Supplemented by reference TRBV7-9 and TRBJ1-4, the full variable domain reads DTGVSQNPRHKITKRGQNVTFRCDPISEHNRLYWYRQTLGQGPEFLTYFQNEAQLEKSRLLSDRFSAERPKGSFSTLEIQRTEQGDSAMYLCASSLALTGREKLFFGSGTQLSVL.

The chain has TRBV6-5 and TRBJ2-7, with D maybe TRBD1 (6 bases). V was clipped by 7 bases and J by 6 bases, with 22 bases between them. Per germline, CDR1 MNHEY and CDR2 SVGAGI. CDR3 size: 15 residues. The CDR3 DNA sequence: TGTGCCAGCAAGTTACAGGGAATTACTCCCTCCGAGCAGTACTTC. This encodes CASKLQGITPSEQYF.

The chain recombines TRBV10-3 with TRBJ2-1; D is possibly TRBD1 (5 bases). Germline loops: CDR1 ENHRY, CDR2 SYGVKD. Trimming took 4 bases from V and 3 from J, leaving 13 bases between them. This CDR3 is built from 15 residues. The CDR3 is CAISAPVRGYNEQFF. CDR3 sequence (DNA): TGTGCCATCAGTGCCCCGGTAAGGGGCTACAATGAGCAGTTCTTC.

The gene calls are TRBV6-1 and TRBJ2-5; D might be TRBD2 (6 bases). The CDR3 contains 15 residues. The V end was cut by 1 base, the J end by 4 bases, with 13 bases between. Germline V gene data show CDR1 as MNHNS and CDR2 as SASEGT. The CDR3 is CASSEGGSGPETQYF. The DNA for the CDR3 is TGTGCCAGCAGTGAAGGGGGTAGCGGACCAGAGACCCAGTACTTC.

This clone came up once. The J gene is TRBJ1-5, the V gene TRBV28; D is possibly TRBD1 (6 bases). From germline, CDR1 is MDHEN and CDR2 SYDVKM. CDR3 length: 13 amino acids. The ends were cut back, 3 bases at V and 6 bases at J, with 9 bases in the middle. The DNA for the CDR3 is TGTGCCAGCAGTTTCGGGGGGGCTCAGCCCCAGCATTTT. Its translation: CASSFGGAQPQHF.

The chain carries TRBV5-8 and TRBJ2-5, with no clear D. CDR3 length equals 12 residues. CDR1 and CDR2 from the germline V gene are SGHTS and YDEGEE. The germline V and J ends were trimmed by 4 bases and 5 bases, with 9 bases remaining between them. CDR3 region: CASSTSGETQYF. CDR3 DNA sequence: TGTGCCAGCAGCACATCCGGGGAGACCCAGTACTTC.

CDR3 sequence: CASSQGVGLAGGSVTQYF. DNA for the CDR3: TGTGCCAGCAGCCAAGGGGTAGGGCTAGCGGGAGGATCGGTGACCCAGTACTTC. The V gene is TRBV3-1 (or the pseudogene TRBV3-2), the J gene TRBJ2-5, with 11 bases that match TRBD2. Germline V gives CDR1 LGHDT, CDR2 YNNKEL (reference sequence). V dropped 1 base and J dropped 7; count of bases not matched to a gene: 14. The CDR3 is 18 amino acids.

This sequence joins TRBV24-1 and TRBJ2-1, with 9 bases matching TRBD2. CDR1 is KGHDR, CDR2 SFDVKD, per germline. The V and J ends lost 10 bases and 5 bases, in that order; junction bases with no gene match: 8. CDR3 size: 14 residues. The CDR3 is CATAGGPIHNEQFF. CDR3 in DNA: TGTGCCACGGCGGGGGGGCCGATACACAATGAGCAGTTCTTC.

In DNA, the CDR3 is TGCAGCGTTTTTGGGACAGGGTCACCCTACGAGCAGTACTTC. Translating it yields CSVFGTGSPYEQYF. The genes are TRBV29-1 and TRBJ2-7, with 9 bases lining up with TRBD1. The CDR3 has 14 residues. J was trimmed by 2 bases and V by 5 bases; bases with no gene match: 7. The germline gives CDR1 SQVTM, CDR2 ANQGSEA.

CDR3 protein: CATSVIGGGENPRGGYTF. The CDR3 coding sequence is TGTGCCACCAGTGTCATTGGAGGGGGCGAAAACCCTAGGGGTGGCTACACCTTC. The chain links TRBV24-1 to TRBJ1-2, with 7 positions matching TRBD1. With V trimmed by 5 bases and J by 7 bases, 21 bases remained unmatched. The CDR3 runs 18 residues. Germline CDR1 KGHDR, CDR2 SFDVKD.

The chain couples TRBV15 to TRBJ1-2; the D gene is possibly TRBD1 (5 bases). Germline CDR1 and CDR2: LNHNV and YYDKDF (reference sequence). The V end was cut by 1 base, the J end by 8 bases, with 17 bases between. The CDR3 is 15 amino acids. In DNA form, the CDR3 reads TGTGCCACCAGCAGAGGATTTCGCGTGGAGGGGGGCTACACCTTC. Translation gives CATSRGFRVEGGYTF. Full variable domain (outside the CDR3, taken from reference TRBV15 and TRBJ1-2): DAMVIQNPRYQVTQFGKPVTLSCSQTLNHNVMYWYQQKSSQAPKLLFHYYDKDFNNEADTPDNFQSRRPNTSFCFLDIRSPGLGDTAMYLCATSRGFRVEGGYTFGSGTRLTVV.

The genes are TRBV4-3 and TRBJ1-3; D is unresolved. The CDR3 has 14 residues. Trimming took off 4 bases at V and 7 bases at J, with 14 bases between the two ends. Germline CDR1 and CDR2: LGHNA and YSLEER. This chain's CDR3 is CASSLLPRENTIYF. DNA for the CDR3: TGCGCCAGCAGCCTCCTCCCTAGGGAGAACACCATATATTTT.

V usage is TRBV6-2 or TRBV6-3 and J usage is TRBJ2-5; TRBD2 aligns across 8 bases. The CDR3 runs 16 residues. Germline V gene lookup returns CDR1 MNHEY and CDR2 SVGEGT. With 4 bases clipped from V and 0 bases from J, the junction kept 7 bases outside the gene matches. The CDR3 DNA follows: TGTGCCAGCAGTTGGCGGGGGGCTCCTAACCAAGAGACCCAGTACTTC. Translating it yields CASSWRGAPNQETQYF.

CDR3 residues: CASSPVGLAGEQYF. Here the CDR3 DNA reads TGCGCCAGCTCCCCAGTGGGACTAGCGGGAGAGCAGTACTTC. This sequence joins TRBV10-2 and TRBJ2-7, with TRBD2 identical over 13 bases. The CDR3 has 14 residues. Losses at the gene ends were 8 bases for V and 7 bases for J; bases not matched to a gene: 8. Germline assignment: CDR1 WSHSY and CDR2 SAAADI.

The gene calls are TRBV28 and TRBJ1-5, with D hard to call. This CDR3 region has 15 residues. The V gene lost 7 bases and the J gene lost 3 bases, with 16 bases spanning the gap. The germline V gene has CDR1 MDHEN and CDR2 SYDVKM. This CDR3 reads CASTLSSAYNQPQHF. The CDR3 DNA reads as TGTGCCAGCACCCTTTCGAGCGCTTACAATCAGCCCCAGCATTTT.